This T cell receptor beta chain came from a study of PD-1 blockade in mismatch repair-deficient tumors. Overall study context: Enrolled about 2013-2016, patients had progressing, pretreated mismatch repair-deficient cancers of about a dozen types.

PCR or immunohistochemistry showed mismatch repair deficiency in every enrolled patient. Per the germline V gene, CDR1 is LNHDA and CDR2 is SQIVND (reference sequence). V lost 5 bases and J 0 bases, leaving 10 bases between the germline ends. CDR3 length equals 14 residues. The protocol was immunoSEQ multiplex PCR, while the TCRdb copy is restricted to in-frame clones and leaves out a portion. The table has about 68,000 clones, around 80% seen once. The receptor comes from an adult with mismatch repair-deficient cancer. The genes are TRBV19 and TRBJ1-1; the D gene is possibly TRBD1 (6 bases). Sequences were derived from peripheral blood, sampled 2 weeks after starting pembrolizumab. CDR3 amino acids: CASSARGMNTEAFF. The CDR3 nucleotides are TGTGCCAGTAGTGCCAGGGGTATGAACACTGAAGCTTTCTTT.